This T cell receptor beta chain appears in the sequencing data of a study of T cell responses to AZD1222 COVID-19 vaccine. Looking at the study overall: Second-dose groups at about 4 or about 12 weeks were pooled.

The CDR3 covers 15 residues. V was trimmed by 1 base and J by 6 bases, leaving 16 bases between them. From germline, CDR1 is MNHNS and CDR2 SASEGT. Study-wide findings and caveats: Vaccine-related CD4 TCRs covered spike, predominating at 160-218 and 743-854.

As for this clone: Its cognate antigen is unknown.

Generated by immunoSEQ multiplex PCR, the TCRdb table keeps only in-frame clones and is missing some. The sample lists around 110,000 clones; over 75% were seen once. The chain joins TRBV6-1 to TRBJ2-7; D may be TRBD1 (7 bases). This receptor was obtained from an adult in good health. The material sequenced was peripheral blood, taken on day 0 of AZD1222 vaccination. The CDR3 DNA reads as TGTGCCAGCAGTGAAGAACCAGGGGGGACGATCGAGCAGTACTTC. This gives the protein CASSEEPGGTIEQYF.